This is a list of T cell receptor beta chains from one sample in a study of T-cell reconstitution after alpha-beta-depleted transplantation in children. Via MiXCR, TCRdb re-called the PCR reads, giving one row per CDR3 protein. In the table there are hundreds of thousands of distinct CDR3 sequences, around 15% of which are singletons. The sample consisted of PBMCs, mostly from graft donor cells, taken 360 days after TCRalphabeta/CD19-depleted stem cell transplant. The receptors come from a boy under two years old who had a stem cell transplant for Wiskott-Aldrich syndrome, so the T cells may come from the graft donor. CDR3s include the opening cysteine and the closing phenylalanine or tryptophan. Each record gives: V gene, J gene, clone size, D gene, CDR3 protein, CDR3 DNA. D genes are given only for firm matches. Not every row has a clone size; where given, it reads once, few, many or a size class.

v_gene: TRBV2
j_gene: TRBJ2-1
abundance: -
d_gene: -
CDR3aa: CASSAVRSTYNEQFF
CDR3nt: TGTGCCAGCAGCGCAGTACGGTCGACCTACAATGAGCAGTTCTTC

v_gene: TRBV6-5
j_gene: TRBJ2-1
abundance: -
d_gene: -
CDR3aa: CASRYSRGRPQFF
CDR3nt: TGTGCCAGCAGATACTCAAGAGGTCGGCCACAATTCTTC

v_gene: TRBV20-1
j_gene: TRBJ2-5
abundance: many
d_gene: -
CDR3aa: CSASPGRMQETQYF
CDR3nt: TGCAGTGCCTCCCCGGGACGGATGCAAGAGACCCAGTACTTC

v_gene: TRBV7-9
j_gene: TRBJ2-5
abundance: few
d_gene: -
CDR3aa: CASVFLGGPQETQYF
CDR3nt: TGTGCCAGCGTATTTCTGGGGGGACCGCAAGAGACCCAGTACTTC

v_gene: TRBV20-1
j_gene: TRBJ2-3
abundance: once
d_gene: -
CDR3aa: CSARDDAAADTQYF
CDR3nt: TGCAGTGCTAGAGATGATGCGGCGGCAGATACGCAGTATTTT

v_gene: TRBV7-2
j_gene: TRBJ2-3
abundance: -
d_gene: -
CDR3aa: CASSPRPRRDTQYF
CDR3nt: TGTGCCAGCAGCCCACGACCAAGGAGAGATACGCAGTATTTT

v_gene: TRBV3-1
j_gene: TRBJ2-3
abundance: few
d_gene: -
CDR3aa: CASSQEWRDTQYF
CDR3nt: TGTGCCAGCAGCCAAGAATGGCGGGATACGCAGTATTTT

v_gene: TRBV10-3
j_gene: TRBJ2-6
abundance: -
d_gene: TRBD1
CDR3aa: CAITPGQGKAGADVLTF
CDR3nt: TGTGCCATCACACCGGGACAGGGGAAAGCTGGGGCCGACGTCCTGACTTTC

v_gene: TRBV20-1
j_gene: TRBJ2-1
abundance: few
d_gene: TRBD2
CDR3aa: CSAIPGTSGLSSYNEQFF
CDR3nt: TGCAGTGCTATCCCCGGGACTAGCGGCCTCAGCTCCTACAATGAGCAGTTCTTC

v_gene: TRBV29-1
j_gene: TRBJ2-3
abundance: few
d_gene: -
CDR3aa: CSVGDSTDTQYF
CDR3nt: TGCAGCGTGGGGGACAGCACAGATACGCAGTATTTT

v_gene: TRBV28
j_gene: TRBJ2-1
abundance: few
d_gene: -
CDR3aa: CASSLADRFNEQFF
CDR3nt: TGTGCCAGCAGTTTAGCGGACCGCTTCAATGAGCAGTTCTTC

v_gene: TRBV12-3/TRBV12-4
j_gene: TRBJ2-1
abundance: many
d_gene: -
CDR3aa: CASSPFGPNEQFF
CDR3nt: TGTGCCAGCAGTCCATTTGGGCCGAATGAGCAGTTCTTC

v_gene: TRBV11-2
j_gene: TRBJ2-7
abundance: -
d_gene: TRBD1
CDR3aa: CASSFPTGLGPIPSYEQYF
CDR3nt: TGTGCCAGCAGCTTCCCGACAGGGTTAGGACCTATTCCCTCCTACGAGCAGTACTTC

v_gene: TRBV20-1
j_gene: TRBJ2-7
abundance: -
d_gene: TRBD2
CDR3aa: CSARGTSGISEQYF
CDR3nt: TGCAGTGCTAGGGGGACTAGCGGGATTTCCGAGCAGTACTTC

v_gene: TRBV7-8
j_gene: TRBJ2-1
abundance: -
d_gene: -
CDR3aa: CASSFSGSDNEQFF
CDR3nt: TGTGCCAGCAGCTTCTCAGGGAGCGACAATGAGCAGTTCTTC

v_gene: TRBV6-5
j_gene: TRBJ2-3
abundance: few
d_gene: -
CDR3aa: CASSSTTNTQYF
CDR3nt: TGTGCCAGCAGTTCCACCACTAATACGCAGTATTTT

v_gene: TRBV9
j_gene: TRBJ2-5
abundance: few
d_gene: -
CDR3aa: CASSVQGIETQYF
CDR3nt: TGTGCCAGCAGCGTACAGGGTATCGAGACCCAGTACTTC

v_gene: TRBV4-3
j_gene: TRBJ1-5
abundance: few
d_gene: TRBD1
CDR3aa: CASSQDGQGSNQPQHF
CDR3nt: TGCGCCAGCAGCCAAGACGGACAGGGGAGCAATCAGCCCCAGCATTTT

v_gene: TRBV5-1
j_gene: TRBJ2-2
abundance: few
d_gene: TRBD1
CDR3aa: CASSPDRVRTGELFF
CDR3nt: TGCGCCAGCAGCCCTGACAGGGTTAGGACCGGGGAGCTGTTTTTT

v_gene: TRBV6-5
j_gene: TRBJ2-1
abundance: -
d_gene: TRBD2
CDR3aa: CASSFGRGGYNEQFF
CDR3nt: TGTGCCAGCAGTTTCGGGCGGGGGGGTTACAATGAGCAGTTCTTC

v_gene: TRBV29-1
j_gene: TRBJ2-1
abundance: -
d_gene: -
CDR3aa: CSVAGLLYNEQFF
CDR3nt: TGCAGCGTCGCAGGGCTCCTCTACAATGAGCAGTTCTTC

v_gene: TRBV11-1
j_gene: TRBJ2-1
abundance: -
d_gene: TRBD2
CDR3aa: CASSLGLAGGRSYNEQFF
CDR3nt: TGTGCCAGCAGCTTAGGACTAGCGGGAGGGCGCTCCTACAATGAGCAGTTCTTC

v_gene: TRBV4-1
j_gene: TRBJ2-6
abundance: -
d_gene: -
CDR3aa: CASSQGQAALGANVLTF
CDR3nt: TGCGCCAGCAGCCAAGGACAGGCCGCTCTGGGCGCCAACGTCCTGACTTTC

v_gene: TRBV28
j_gene: TRBJ1-2
abundance: few
d_gene: TRBD1
CDR3aa: CASSLWGRTGSPEGNGYTF
CDR3nt: TGTGCCAGCAGTTTATGGGGAAGGACAGGGTCCCCCGAGGGAAATGGCTACACCTTC

v_gene: TRBV4-1
j_gene: TRBJ2-5
abundance: -
d_gene: TRBD2
CDR3aa: CASSQGASGGFQETQYF
CDR3nt: TGCGCCAGCAGCCAAGGGGCTAGCGGGGGTTTCCAAGAGACCCAGTACTTC

v_gene: TRBV30
j_gene: TRBJ2-7
abundance: few
d_gene: -
CDR3aa: CAWSATREQYF
CDR3nt: TGTGCCTGGAGCGCAACTAGGGAGCAGTACTTC

v_gene: TRBV7-8
j_gene: TRBJ2-7
abundance: -
d_gene: -
CDR3aa: CASSLDPAGETYEQYF
CDR3nt: TGTGCCAGCAGCTTAGACCCCGCCGGGGAAACCTACGAGCAGTACTTC

v_gene: TRBV12-3/TRBV12-4
j_gene: TRBJ2-5
abundance: -
d_gene: -
CDR3aa: CASSPSTITETQYF
CDR3nt: TGTGCCAGCAGTCCTTCGACCATTACGGAGACCCAGTACTTC

v_gene: TRBV4-3
j_gene: TRBJ2-2
abundance: -
d_gene: TRBD2
CDR3aa: CASSVRLAGVTGELFF
CDR3nt: TGCGCCAGCAGCGTACGACTAGCGGGAGTCACCGGGGAGCTGTTTTTT

v_gene: TRBV3-1
j_gene: TRBJ2-4
abundance: -
d_gene: TRBD2
CDR3aa: CASSQVTGGSVAKNIQYF
CDR3nt: TGTGCCAGCAGCCAAGTTACGGGAGGATCTGTCGCCAAAAACATTCAGTACTTC

v_gene: TRBV24-1
j_gene: TRBJ2-5
abundance: few
d_gene: -
CDR3aa: CATSRGPETQYF
CDR3nt: TGTGCCACCAGTCGGGGTCCAGAGACCCAGTACTTC

v_gene: TRBV21-1
j_gene: TRBJ2-5
abundance: few
d_gene: -
CDR3aa: CASGEQGIIQETQYF
CDR3nt: TGTGCCAGCGGAGAACAGGGGATAATCCAAGAGACCCAGTACTTC

v_gene: TRBV24-1
j_gene: TRBJ2-2
abundance: many
d_gene: -
CDR3aa: CATKPHRDGTLNTGELFF
CDR3nt: TGTGCCACAAAACCCCACAGGGATGGGACTCTCAACACCGGGGAGCTGTTTTTT

v_gene: TRBV2
j_gene: TRBJ2-4
abundance: -
d_gene: -
CDR3aa: CASTIGQAKNIQYF
CDR3nt: TGTGCCAGCACTATAGGACAGGCCAAAAACATTCAGTACTTC

v_gene: TRBV24-1
j_gene: TRBJ2-2
abundance: once
d_gene: TRBD2
CDR3aa: CATSDGLLAKNTGELFF
CDR3nt: TGTGCCACCAGTGATGGTTTACTAGCGAAAAACACCGGGGAGCTGTTTTTT

v_gene: TRBV7-2
j_gene: TRBJ2-7
abundance: few
d_gene: -
CDR3aa: CASSLQQGGMNEQYF
CDR3nt: TGTGCCAGCAGCTTACAGCAGGGTGGGATGAACGAGCAGTACTTC

v_gene: TRBV12-3/TRBV12-4
j_gene: TRBJ1-4
abundance: -
d_gene: -
CDR3aa: CASSSGRAATNEKLFF
CDR3nt: TGTGCCAGCAGTTCGGGGCGGGCGGCAACTAATGAAAAACTGTTTTTT

v_gene: TRBV12-3/TRBV12-4
j_gene: TRBJ2-2
abundance: many
d_gene: -
CDR3aa: CASSRNTGELFF
CDR3nt: TGCGCCAGCAGCCGGAACACCGGGGAGCTGTTTTTT

v_gene: TRBV4-2
j_gene: TRBJ2-3
abundance: -
d_gene: TRBD2
CDR3aa: CARSLLGGTSWYF
CDR3nt: TGTGCCAGGAGCTTGTTGGGGGGGACTAGCTGGTATTTT

v_gene: TRBV10-3
j_gene: TRBJ1-1
abundance: many
d_gene: -
CDR3aa: CAISERGTEAFF
CDR3nt: TGTGCCATCAGTGAGAGGGGGACTGAAGCTTTCTTT

v_gene: TRBV6-5
j_gene: TRBJ2-4
abundance: -
d_gene: -
CDR3aa: CASSYRIPGLIQYF
CDR3nt: TGTGCCAGCAGTTACCGGATTCCGGGCCTAATTCAGTACTTC